This T cell receptor (beta chain) came from a study of Tregs in tolerant kidney transplant recipients (dated by TCRdb to 2018 to 2020). Background on the whole study: TCRbeta sequencing was used in the study to identify donor-specific regulatory T cells before combined kidney and bone marrow transplantation, and the identified cells were then tracked after transplant.

Here is what the overall study found, with its caveats: Donor-specific Treg expansion exceeded global Treg expansion in tolerant patients, suggesting antigen-driven rather than nonspecific expansion. For some patients the PCR primers changed over time, which made it impossible to compare the samples from those patients at the nucleotide level. Because the study included only a small number of patients, the results must be confirmed in larger populations and under other immunosuppression protocols. Expanding Tregs with activated donor B cells appeared to identify the most biologically relevant and donor-specific TCRbeta repertoire. Although technical replication error seemed to be minimal, the question of biological reproducibility was not addressed directly.

The V end loses 0 bases and the J end loses 0 bases, and a stretch of 17 bases separates them. The CDR3 numbers 19 residues from cysteine through phenylalanine. Left in the record is the CDR3 DNA by itself, 57 bases read in frame from the first base. From the germline V gene, CDR1 is LGHNA and CDR2 is YSLEER. Genomic DNA was extracted from sorted cells with the QIAGEN DNeasy Blood and Tissue Kit for TCRbeta CDR3 sequencing. High-throughput TCRbeta CDR3 sequencing, including PCR amplification with bias correction and internal controls, was performed commercially through immunoSEQ. In the source study's methods: Unique productive TCRbeta sequences were defined by CDR3 nucleotide sequence where primers matched, otherwise by CDR3 amino acid sequence with Vbeta and Jbeta genes. As a correction for sorting error, sequences shared between sorted populations at a frequency ratio of 2:1 or less were discarded, and the remaining shared sequences were assigned to the higher population. Sequences were defined as donor-reactive when expanded at least 5-fold in CFSE-low cells versus unstimulated cells and present at a frequency of at least 0.01% in CFSE-low cells. Repertoire divergence was quantified by Jensen-Shannon divergence using the top 100 TCRbeta sequences ranked by frequency. For any sample with multiple sequencing runs, sorting error was corrected in each run separately before the runs were pooled. The clones in this table, taken by TCRdb from immuneACCESS, are in-frame only. Not every clone is retained; where verified, under half of the shortfall comes from an unresolved V gene, and the cause of the rest is unknown. From that table come the V and J calls and clone size; the DNA was used to work out D and trimming. The sample records 74,000 or so clones, roughly nine tenths of which are singletons. Clones ranked in the top ten supply about 1.6% of the sample.

The transplants used related donors along with nonmyeloablative bone marrow transplantation, and in the human trials mixed chimerism was transient. Thawed PBMCs were FACS-sorted into unstimulated Tregs (CD4+CD25+CD127-), CD4+ non-Tregs (CD4+CD25-), CD4 cells and CD8 cells. Patients were a few combined kidney and bone marrow transplant recipients from the ITN036ST trial, and only these trial subjects had samples available. Healthy control blood was processed by Ficoll density gradient to PBMCs and cryopreserved; patient PBMCs were collected before and after transplant. This clone was seen only a few times. The target of this receptor is not known. Per-nucleotide qualities are absent, and no much larger clonotype sits a single base away.

This chain is built from TRBV4-3 and TRBJ1-4, with the D gene call left open. This TCR came from a human patient who received a combined kidney and bone marrow transplant. Some T cells may have been brought in with the graft after a transplant. Sequenced material: CD4+ T cells from blood (PBMCs), taken 24 months after the transplant. In nucleotide form, the sequence is TGCGCCAGCAGCCAAGATGTTCCGAGGCAGATTGCAACTAATGAAAAACTGTTTTTT. Translated, this gives CASSQDVPRQIATNEKLFF.